These T cell receptor beta chains were read from a single sample in a study of CD8 T cells in ankylosing spondylitis. Each CDR3 protein gets one entry after TCRdb re-called the 5' RACE reads with MiXCR. The sample lists a few hundred thousand distinct CDR3 sequences; roughly 20% were seen once. The sequencing input was blood, either unsorted or a sorted T cell fraction (not recorded which). Receptors were obtained from a female donor with ankylosing spondylitis or in good health (not recorded which). Both conserved end residues are part of each CDR3. Each record gives: D gene, V gene, clone size, J gene, CDR3 protein, CDR3 DNA. The D gene is left open where the match is weak. A row's size may be missing; if present it is once, few, many or a size class.

TRBD2	TRBV25-1	NA	TRBJ2-1	CASRLPGLEGNEQFF	TGTGCCAGCCGCTTGCCGGGACTAGAGGGCAATGAGCAGTTCTTC
TRBD2	TRBV12-3/TRBV12-4	few	TRBJ2-3	CASSLALRASGSRYTQYF	TGTGCCAGCAGTTTAGCTCTCCGGGCTAGCGGGAGTCGGTATACGCAGTATTTT
TRBD1	TRBV29-1	few	TRBJ1-1	CSAITGAGTEAFF	TGCAGCGCCATTACAGGGGCGGGCACTGAAGCTTTCTTT
NA	TRBV24-1	few	TRBJ1-2	CATSDAGVPYTF	TGTGCCACCAGTGATGCGGGGGTGCCCTACACCTTC
TRBD2	TRBV3-1	NA	TRBJ2-1	CASSHTLKTSPIEQFF	TGTGCCAGCAGCCATACGTTAAAGACTAGCCCTATTGAGCAGTTCTTC
NA	TRBV15	few	TRBJ1-1	CATSRDIGTNTEAFF	TGTGCCACCAGCAGAGATATAGGGACGAACACTGAAGCTTTCTTT
NA	TRBV5-1	few	TRBJ2-5	CASSLTITVGETQYF	TGCGCCAGCAGCTTGACGATAACCGTCGGCGAGACCCAGTACTTC
NA	TRBV2	few	TRBJ2-3	CASLGQADTQYF	TGTGCCAGCCTCGGCCAAGCAGATACGCAGTATTTT
NA	TRBV11-2	many	TRBJ1-1	CASSLERGKIQAFF	TGTGCCAGCAGCTTAGAACGGGGGAAAATTCAAGCTTTCTTT
NA	TRBV5-1	NA	TRBJ2-3	CASSPRPARSLTDTQYF	TGCGCCAGCAGCCCGCGTCCAGCGCGATCCCTCACAGATACGCAGTATTTT
TRBD2	TRBV2	NA	TRBJ2-4	CASSESSGRRNIQYF	TGTGCCAGCAGTGAATCTAGCGGGAGGAGGAACATTCAGTACTTC
NA	TRBV20-1	many	TRBJ1-5	CSARRDGLNQPQHF	TGCAGTGCCCGACGGGACGGACTCAATCAGCCCCAGCATTTT
NA	TRBV27	few	TRBJ1-5	CASSPGLGLSQPQHF	TGTGCCAGCAGTCCCGGCCTCGGGTTGAGTCAGCCCCAGCATTTT
NA	TRBV20-1	NA	TRBJ2-7	CSAMGPRRGYEQYF	TGCAGTGCTATGGGACCGCGAAGAGGCTACGAGCAGTACTTC
NA	TRBV6-2/TRBV6-3	few	TRBJ1-1	CASSYSWGGTEAFF	TGTGCCAGCAGTTACTCCTGGGGAGGAACTGAAGCTTTCTTT
TRBD1	TRBV6-2/TRBV6-3	NA	TRBJ1-4	CASSGLRGTGNEKLFF	TGTGCCAGCAGTGGACTACGGGGGACAGGGAATGAAAAACTGTTTTTT
NA	TRBV20-1	NA	TRBJ2-7	CSVTNAVTYEQYF	TGCAGTGTTACAAATGCCGTTACCTACGAGCAGTACTTC
TRBD2	TRBV7-2	few	TRBJ2-5	CASSLGGSMKTQYF	TGTGCCAGCAGCTTAGGCGGGAGCATGAAGACCCAGTACTTC
TRBD1	TRBV5-1	NA	TRBJ2-3	CASSQGGRGLTDTQYF	TGCGCCAGCAGCCAAGGAGGCAGGGGGCTAACAGATACGCAGTATTTT
NA	TRBV20-1	few	TRBJ2-7	CSARTGTGDYEQYF	TGCAGTGCTAGAACAGGGACCGGCGACTACGAGCAGTACTTC
NA	TRBV28	NA	TRBJ2-1	CASSSLVLGGEQFF	TGTGCCAGCAGTTCCCTAGTCCTAGGAGGTGAGCAGTTCTTC
NA	TRBV21-1	many	TRBJ2-4	CASSFEGVAGEAKNIQYF	TGTGCCAGCAGCTTCGAAGGGGTAGCGGGAGAGGCCAAAAACATTCAGTACTTC
TRBD2	TRBV24-1	few	TRBJ2-1	CATSTRTSGRAGSSYNEQFF	TGTGCCACCAGTACTCGGACTAGCGGGAGGGCCGGAAGCTCCTACAATGAGCAGTTCTTC
NA	TRBV10-3	many	TRBJ2-7	CAISDGVTYEQYF	TGTGCCATCAGTGACGGGGTCACCTACGAGCAGTACTTC
TRBD2	TRBV27	many	TRBJ2-7	CASSPKRASGSYEQYF	TGTGCCAGCAGCCCCAAGCGTGCTAGCGGTTCCTACGAGCAGTACTTC
NA	TRBV7-2	few	TRBJ2-1	CASSLQSIGVEQFF	TGTGCCAGCAGCTTACAATCAATTGGCGTGGAGCAGTTCTTC
TRBD2	TRBV7-8	many	TRBJ2-4	CASSLGPTSGSAKNIQYF	TGTGCCAGCAGCTTAGGGCCGACTAGCGGGAGTGCCAAAAACATTCAGTACTTC
TRBD1	TRBV5-1	NA	TRBJ2-3	CASSSTGTGAGTDTQYF	TGCGCCAGCAGCTCGACCGGGACAGGGGCAGGAACAGATACGCAGTATTTT
NA	TRBV7-3	NA	TRBJ1-5	CASSSEFGTPPSYSNQPQHF	TGTGCCAGCAGCTCTGAATTTGGGACACCGCCGTCTTATAGCAATCAGCCCCAGCATTTT
TRBD2	TRBV25-1	NA	TRBJ2-3	CASSSRGRAGWDTQYF	TGTGCCAGCAGTTCCCGCGGGAGGGCCGGTTGGGATACGCAGTATTTT
NA	TRBV7-2	NA	TRBJ2-7	CASSFPANSVTYEQYF	TGTGCCAGCAGTTTTCCAGCGAATAGTGTTACCTACGAGCAGTACTTC
NA	TRBV10-2	NA	TRBJ2-2	CASSESGGDTGELFF	TGCGCCAGCAGTGAATCCGGTGGGGACACCGGGGAGCTGTTTTTT
NA	TRBV7-2	few	TRBJ1-1	CASSLIKVMAEAFF	TGTGCCAGCAGCTTAATAAAGGTGATGGCTGAAGCTTTCTTT
TRBD2	TRBV20-1	many	TRBJ2-5	CSASPSGYGTQYF	TGCAGTGCTAGTCCTAGCGGGTACGGGACCCAGTACTTC
TRBD2	TRBV7-3	few	TRBJ2-7	CASSVTGTSGSQYF	TGTGCCAGCAGCGTTACCGGGACTAGCGGATCGCAGTACTTC
TRBD2	TRBV20-1	NA	TRBJ2-1	CSAPGLAGYSSYNEQFF	TGCAGTGCCCCGGGACTAGCGGGATATAGCTCCTACAATGAGCAGTTCTTC
TRBD1	TRBV12-3/TRBV12-4	many	TRBJ1-1	CASSFQGAWAFF	TGTGCCAGCAGTTTCCAGGGGGCTTGGGCTTTCTTT
TRBD2	TRBV6-6	NA	TRBJ2-7	CATCSGGGEQYF	TGTGCCACATGTTCGGGGGGAGGCGAGCAGTACTTC
NA	TRBV7-2	NA	TRBJ2-1	CASSLQGPGYEQFF	TGTGCCAGCAGCTTGCAGGGGCCTGGGTATGAGCAGTTCTTC
NA	TRBV12-3/TRBV12-4	many	TRBJ1-5	CASSLAANQPQHF	TGTGCCAGCAGTTTAGCGGCAAATCAGCCCCAGCATTTT
TRBD1	TRBV2	few	TRBJ1-2	CASSVGQGRKYGYTF	TGTGCCAGCAGTGTTGGACAGGGGCGAAAGTATGGCTACACCTTC
NA	TRBV5-1	many	TRBJ2-1	CASSLGQSSYNEQFF	TGCGCCAGCAGCTTAGGGCAGAGCTCCTACAATGAGCAGTTCTTC